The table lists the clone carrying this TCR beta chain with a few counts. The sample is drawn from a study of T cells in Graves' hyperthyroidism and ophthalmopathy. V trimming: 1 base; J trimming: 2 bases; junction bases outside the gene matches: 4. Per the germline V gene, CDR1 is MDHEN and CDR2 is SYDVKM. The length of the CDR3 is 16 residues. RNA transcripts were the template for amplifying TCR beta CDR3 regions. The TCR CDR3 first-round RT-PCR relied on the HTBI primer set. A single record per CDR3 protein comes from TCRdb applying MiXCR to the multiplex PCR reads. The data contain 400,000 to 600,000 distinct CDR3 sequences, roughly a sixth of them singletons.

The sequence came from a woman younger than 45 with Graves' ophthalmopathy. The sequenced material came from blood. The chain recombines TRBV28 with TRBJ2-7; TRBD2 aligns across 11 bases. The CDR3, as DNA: TGTGCCAGCAGTTTATATCTAGCGGGAGGACCCTACGAGCAGTACTTC. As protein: CASSLYLAGGPYEQYF.